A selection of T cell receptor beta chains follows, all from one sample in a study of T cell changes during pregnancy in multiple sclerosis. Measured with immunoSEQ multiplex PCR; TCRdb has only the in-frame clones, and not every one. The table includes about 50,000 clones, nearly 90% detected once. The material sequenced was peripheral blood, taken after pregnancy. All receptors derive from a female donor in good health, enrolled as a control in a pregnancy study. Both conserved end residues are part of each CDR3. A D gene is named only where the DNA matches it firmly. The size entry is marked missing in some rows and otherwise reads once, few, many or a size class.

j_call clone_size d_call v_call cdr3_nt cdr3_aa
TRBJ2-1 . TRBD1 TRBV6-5 TGTGCCAGCAGGCGACAGGGAACGTACAATGAGCAGTTCTTC CASRRQGTYNEQFF
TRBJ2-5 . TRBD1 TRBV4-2 TGTGCCAGCAGCCAAGAGGGACAGAACCAAGAGACCCAGTACTTC CASSQEGQNQETQYF
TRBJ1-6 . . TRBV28 TGTGCCAGCAGTTTAGGCCGGGTGCCACCCCTCCACTTT CASSLGRVPPLHF
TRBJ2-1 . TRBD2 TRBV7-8 TGTGCCATTCGGGGGGGCGGTGAGCAGTTCTTC CAIRGGGEQFF
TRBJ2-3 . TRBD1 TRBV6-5 TGTGCCAGCAGCCCGGGACAGAGCACAGATACGCAGTATTTT CASSPGQSTDTQYF
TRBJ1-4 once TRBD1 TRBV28 TGTGCCAGCAGTTTATGGGGGGACAGCCCAGAGTATGAAAAACTGTTTTTT CASSLWGDSPEYEKLFF
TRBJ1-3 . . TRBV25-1 TGTGCCAGCAGTGCCTCCTCTGGAAACACCATATATTTT CASSASSGNTIYF
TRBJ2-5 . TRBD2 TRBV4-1 TGCGCCAGCAGCCAAGACAGGACTAGCGGGAGGGAGACCCAGTACTTC CASSQDRTSGRETQYF
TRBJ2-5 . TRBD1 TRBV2 TGTGCCAGCAGTGAACGTGGGTGGACAGGGTTATCGGAGACCCAGTACTTC CASSERGWTGLSETQYF
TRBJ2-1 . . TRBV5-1 TGCGCCAGCAGCTCTCCAGCGGACTCCTACAATGAGCAGTTCTTC CASSSPADSYNEQFF
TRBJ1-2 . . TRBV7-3 TGTGCCAGCAGCTTAACGGGGGGATATGGCTACACCTTC CASSLTGGYGYTF
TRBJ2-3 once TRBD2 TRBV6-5 TGTGCCAGCAGTGCCCGACTAGCAGCAGATACGCAGTATTTT CASSARLAADTQYF
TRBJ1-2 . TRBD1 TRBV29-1 TGCAGCGTTGAAAGGGGGACAGGGGGCGCGGTTGGCTACACCTTC CSVERGTGGAVGYTF
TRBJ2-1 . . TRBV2 TGTGCCAGCAGTGATAAATTGCTCAGGGTTCATGAGCAGTTCTTC CASSDKLLRVHEQFF
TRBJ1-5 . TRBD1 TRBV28 TGTGCCAGCAGTTGGGACAGGGCGGGGAGTAGCAATCAGCCCCAGCATTTT CASSWDRAGSSNQPQHF
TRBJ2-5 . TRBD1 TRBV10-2 TGCGCCGTCACAACAGAGGACAGGAAAGAGACCCAGTACTTC CAVTTEDRKETQYF
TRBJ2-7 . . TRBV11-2 TGTGCCAGCAGCGACAGGGGAGGGTACGAGCAGTACTTC CASSDRGGYEQYF
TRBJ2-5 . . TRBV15 TGTGCCACCAGCAGTTCACGGGCCCCTGGAGGAGAGACCCAGTACTTC CATSSSRAPGGETQYF
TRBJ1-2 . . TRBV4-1 TGCGCCAGCAGCCAAGGGGCAGTTCCTCCCTATGGCTACACCTTC CASSQGAVPPYGYTF
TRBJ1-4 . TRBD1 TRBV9 TGTGCCAGCAGCGGACGGGACAGGGAAAAACTGTTTTTT CASSGRDREKLFF
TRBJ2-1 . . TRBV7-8 TGTGCCAGCAGCCCTAACGGAGGGAGCTCCTACAATGAGCAGTTCTTC CASSPNGGSSYNEQFF
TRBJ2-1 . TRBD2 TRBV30 TGTGCCTGGAGTTCCAGCGGGGCTGGCTTCGTCTTC CAWSSSGAGFVF
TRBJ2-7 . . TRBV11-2 TGTGCCAGCAGCTTAGGGAGGGCAGGGCCCGGGTATAGCTCCTACGAGCAGTACTTC CASSLGRAGPGYSSYEQYF
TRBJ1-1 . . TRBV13 TGTGCCAGCAAGCAAGTGAACACTGAAGCTTTCTTT CASKQVNTEAFF
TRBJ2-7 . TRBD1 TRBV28 TGTGCCAGCAGTCCGGACAGGGTTCTAAACGAGCAGTACTTC CASSPDRVLNEQYF
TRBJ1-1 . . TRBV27 TGTGCCAGCAGTGTCGGACAAACGAAAGGGAACACTGAAGCTTTCTTT CASSVGQTKGNTEAFF
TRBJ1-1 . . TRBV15 TGTGCCACCAGCAGCGAAACCCGGGGGAGGCTCACTGAAGCTTTCTTT CATSSETRGRLTEAFF
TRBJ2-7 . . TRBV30 TGTGCCTGGAGTCGCTCCTACGAGCAGTACTTC CAWSRSYEQYF
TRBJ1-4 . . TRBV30 TGTGCCTGCCTAGGGGAGGATGAAAAACTGTTTTTT CACLGEDEKLFF
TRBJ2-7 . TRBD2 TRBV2 TGTGCCAGCGCCGAGAGTCAGCGGGAGTTGTACGAGCAGTACTTC CASAESQRELYEQYF
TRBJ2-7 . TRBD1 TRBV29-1 TGCAGCGTACGGACAGGACTTTCCTACGAGCAGTACTTC CSVRTGLSYEQYF
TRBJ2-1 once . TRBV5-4 TGTGCCAGCAGCTTGGTGACAGCAAATGAGCAGTTCTTC CASSLVTANEQFF
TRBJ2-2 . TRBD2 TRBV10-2 TGCGCCAGCAGGGAGAGGTATTTGCGGGAGACCGGGGAGCTGTTTTTT CASRERYLRETGELFF
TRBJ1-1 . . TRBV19 TGTGCCAGTAGTTACGGGAACACTGAAGCTTTCTTT CASSYGNTEAFF
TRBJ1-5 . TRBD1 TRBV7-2 TGTGCCAGCAGCGTAGGGACAGTGAAAGGTCAGCCCCAGCATTTT CASSVGTVKGQPQHF
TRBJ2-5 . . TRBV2 TGTGCCAGCAGTGAAGGCGGGGTCGGGGAGACCCAGTACTTC CASSEGGVGETQYF
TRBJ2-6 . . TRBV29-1 TGCAGCGTTGACGAGGGCTCTGGGGCCAACGTCCTGACTTTC CSVDEGSGANVLTF
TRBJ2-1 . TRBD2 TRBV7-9 TGTGCCAGCAGCTTGATGTCTAGCGGGAGCGGGACCAATGAGCAGTTCTTC CASSLMSSGSGTNEQFF
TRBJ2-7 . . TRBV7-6 TGTGCCAGCAGCTTCTCATCCGGGTACGAGCAGTACTTC CASSFSSGYEQYF
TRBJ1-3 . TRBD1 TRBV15 TGTGCCACCTCCGCTGGACAGGGCTCTGGAAACACCATATATTTT CATSAGQGSGNTIYF
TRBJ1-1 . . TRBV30 TGTGCCTGGAGTGTAGACAGGATGAACACTGAAGCTTTCTTT CAWSVDRMNTEAFF
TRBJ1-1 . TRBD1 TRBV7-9 TGTGCCAGCAGCTTAGAAACAGGGGGCACTGAAGCTTTCTTT CASSLETGGTEAFF
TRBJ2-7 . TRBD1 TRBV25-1 TGTGCCAGCAGTGCACTCCGACCGGGACAGACCTACGAGCAGTACTTC CASSALRPGQTYEQYF
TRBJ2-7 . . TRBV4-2 TGTGCCAGCAGCCAAGGGGTAACGGGCTCCTACGAGCAGTACTTC CASSQGVTGSYEQYF
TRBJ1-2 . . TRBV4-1 TGCGCCAGCAGCCAAGATTTGTACAGGAAGGGCTACACCTTC CASSQDLYRKGYTF